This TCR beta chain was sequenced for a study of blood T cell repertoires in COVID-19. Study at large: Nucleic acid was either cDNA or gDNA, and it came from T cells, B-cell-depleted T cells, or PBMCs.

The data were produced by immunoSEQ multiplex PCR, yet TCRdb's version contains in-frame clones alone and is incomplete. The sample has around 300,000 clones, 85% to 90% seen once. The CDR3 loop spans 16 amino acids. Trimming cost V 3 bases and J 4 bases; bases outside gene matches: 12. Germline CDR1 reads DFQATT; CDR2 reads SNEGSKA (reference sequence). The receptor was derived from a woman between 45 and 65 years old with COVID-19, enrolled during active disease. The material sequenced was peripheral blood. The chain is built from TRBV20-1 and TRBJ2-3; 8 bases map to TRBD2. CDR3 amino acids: CSASSPYGRAADTQYF. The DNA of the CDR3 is TGCAGTGCTAGTTCCCCCTACGGGAGGGCCGCAGATACGCAGTATTTT.